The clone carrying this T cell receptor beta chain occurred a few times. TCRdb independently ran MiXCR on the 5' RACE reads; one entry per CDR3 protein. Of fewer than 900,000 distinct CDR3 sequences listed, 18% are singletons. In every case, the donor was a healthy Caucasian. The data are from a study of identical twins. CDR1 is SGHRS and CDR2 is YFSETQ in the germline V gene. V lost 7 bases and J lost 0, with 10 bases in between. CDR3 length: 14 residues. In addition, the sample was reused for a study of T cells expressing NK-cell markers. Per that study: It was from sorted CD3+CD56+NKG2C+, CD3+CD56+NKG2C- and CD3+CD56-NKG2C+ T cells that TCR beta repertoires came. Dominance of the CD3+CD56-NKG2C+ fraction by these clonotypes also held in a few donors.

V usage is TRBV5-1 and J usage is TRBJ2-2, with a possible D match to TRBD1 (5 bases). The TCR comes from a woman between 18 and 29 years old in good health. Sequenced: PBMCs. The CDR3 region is CASADSPNTGELFF. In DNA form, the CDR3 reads TGCGCCAGCGCCGACAGTCCGAACACCGGGGAGCTGTTTTTT.